These 17 T cell receptor beta chains were all obtained from the same sample, sequenced in a study of cytomegalovirus exposure and HLA in healthy donors. The PCR was carried out with 60 Vbeta primers and 13 Jbeta primers. TCRdb's copy holds only in-frame clones and misses some; the assay was immunoSEQ multiplex PCR. The table lists 100,000 to 150,000 clones, 70% to 80% of them singletons. Sequences were obtained from PBMCs. These receptors were taken from a man aged 40-49 years in good health and CMV-seropositive.

The V and J genes are TRBV28 and TRBJ1-2, with D perhaps matching TRBD1 (6 bases). Germline CDR1 MDHEN, CDR2 SYDVKM. The germline V and J ends were trimmed by 4 bases and 3 bases, with 18 bases remaining between them. The CDR3 is 16 residues long. CDR3 protein: CASSSDGTRGHYGYTF. CDR3 nucleotides: TGTGCCAGCAGTTCGGATGGGACAAGGGGACACTATGGCTACACCTTC.

This clone came up once. The rearrangement uses TRBV19 and TRBJ1-1; D perhaps matches TRBD1 (5 bases). The V and J ends lost 5 bases and 4 bases respectively, with 14 bases between them. The CDR3 totals 14 residues. The V gene's germline CDR1 is LNHDA and CDR2 SQIVND (reference sequence). The CDR3 DNA reads TGTGCCAGTAGTTGGCAGGGAGGGATCACTGAAGCTTTCTTT. This encodes CASSWQGGITEAFF.

With regard to this clone: Sequence at one end of the junction differs from germline and may be a read error. CDR3 protein: CASSLRGSGVTGELFF. Here the CDR3 DNA reads TGTGCTAGCAGCTTGCGTGGTAGCGGAGTTACCGGGGAGCTGTTTTTT. This chain links TRBV7-7 with TRBJ2-2; D might be TRBD2 (6 bases). The CDR3 has 16 residues. Germline V gene lookup returns CDR1 SSHAT and CDR2 FNYEAQ (reference sequence). The whole variable domain, remainder taken from reference TRBV7-7 and TRBJ2-2, is GAGVSQSPRYKVTKRGQDVTLRCDPISSHATLYWYQQALGQGPEFLTYFNYEAQPDKSGLPSDRFSAERPEGSISTLTIQRTEQRDSAMYRCASSLRGSGVTGELFFGEGSRLTVL.

V usage is TRBV19 and J usage is TRBJ1-1, with D perhaps matching TRBD1 (6 bases). CDR3 length equals 15 residues. Germline V gene sequence: CDR1 LNHDA, CDR2 SQIVND (reference sequence). Trimming shortened V by 5 bases and J by 5 bases, and 18 bases separated the two germline ends. The CDR3 here is CASSSWGGARTEAFF. The CDR3 DNA reads TGTGCCAGTAGTTCATGGGGGGGGGCCCGGACTGAAGCTTTCTTT. Together with reference TRBV19 and TRBJ1-1, the CDR3 gives the full variable domain: DGGITQSPKYLFRKEGQNVTLSCEQNLNHDAMYWYRQDPGQGLRLIYYSQIVNDFQKGDIAEGYSVSREKKESFPLTVTSAQKNPTAFYLCASSSWGGARTEAFFGQGTRLTVV.

The chain recombines TRBV6-1 with TRBJ1-1; 12 nucleotides align to TRBD1. Germline CDR1 and CDR2: MNHNS and SASEGT. CDR3 length: 14 residues. The ends lost 3 bases at V and 9 bases at J; junction bases unmatched: 5. The CDR3 nucleotides are TGTGCCAGCAGTGACCGCTGGGACAGGGGGCAAGCTTTCTTT. Protein: CASSDRWDRGQAFF.

This rearrangement joins TRBV6-4 to TRBJ1-1, with TRBD1 matching 8 bases. The CDR3 is 15 residues long. CDR1 is MRHNA, CDR2 SNTAGT, per germline. Trimming at V came to 6 bases and at J to 2 bases, leaving 8 bases not matched to a gene. The CDR3 spells CASRTNSGGNTEAFF. For the CDR3, the DNA is TGTGCCAGCAGGACCAATTCAGGGGGCAACACTGAAGCTTTCTTT.

The genes are TRBV4-1 and TRBJ2-3, with TRBD2 matching 8 bases. This CDR3 has 16 amino acids. Germline V gives CDR1 MGHRA, CDR2 YSYEKL. V lost 1 base, J lost 6 bases, and 9 bases stayed unmatched. Here the CDR3 reads CASSQGAGGGGDTQYF. CDR3 nucleotide sequence: TGCGCCAGCAGCCAAGGGGCCGGGGGCGGGGGGGATACGCAGTATTTT.

This clone has only a few counts. J is TRBJ1-1 and V is TRBV5-1; D is undetermined. The CDR3 consists of 14 residues. Germline assignment: CDR1 SGHRS and CDR2 YFSETQ. V was clipped by 0 bases and J by 0 bases, with 6 bases between them. The CDR3 reads CASSLVSMNTEAFF. In DNA, the CDR3 is TGCGCCAGCAGCTTGGTTTCAATGAACACTGAAGCTTTCTTT.

V and J are TRBV25-1 and TRBJ1-1; D may be TRBD1 (5 bases). This CDR3 comprises 11 residues. Trimming shortened V by 6 bases and J by 4 bases, and 6 bases separated the two germline ends. CDR1 and CDR2 (germline): MGHDK, SYGVNS. Here the CDR3 reads CASRGGTEAFF. The CDR3 DNA reads as TGTGCCAGCAGGGGGGGCACTGAAGCTTTCTTT.

This clone was observed once. The V call is TRBV10-3, the J call TRBJ2-7; unclear D gene. The V end lost 3 bases, the J end lost 3 bases, and 3 bases lay between the germline ends. The CDR3 spans 11 residues. Germline-derived CDR1 and CDR2 are ENHRY and SYGVKD. The CDR3 region is CAISDNYEQYF. CDR3 nucleotide sequence: TGTGCCATCAGTGACAACTACGAGCAGTACTTC.

This clone occurred once. The V and J genes are TRBV29-1 and TRBJ2-3; 14 bases fit TRBD2. The junction had 6 bases not matched to a gene; V was cut back by 6 bases and J by 1 base. CDR1 is SQVTM, CDR2 ANQGSEA, per germline. The CDR3 spans 16 residues. In DNA, the CDR3 is TGCAGCGTAGGCGGGACTAGCGGGAGCGGCACAGATACGCAGTATTTT. Its protein product is CSVGGTSGSGTDTQYF.

The V and J genes are TRBV28 and TRBJ2-1; 16 positions match TRBD2. Germline trimming cut 1 base from V and 9 bases from J; bases unmatched to any gene: 6. The germline V gene encodes CDR1 MDHEN and CDR2 SYDVKM. The CDR3 is made up of 17 amino acids. The CDR3 is CASSLSGTSGRGGEQFF. CDR3 in DNA: TGTGCCAGCAGTTTATCAGGGACTAGCGGGAGGGGGGGTGAGCAGTTCTTC.

The count of this clone is one. The chain has TRBV28 and TRBJ2-4, with TRBD1 identical over 8 bases. CDR3 size: 14 residues. Germline-derived CDR1 and CDR2 are MDHEN and SYDVKM. V gave up 7 bases and J gave up 7 bases; unmatched junction bases: 9. The CDR3 here is CASTSQGARNIQYF. The CDR3 nucleotides are TGTGCCAGCACCTCGCAGGGGGCCAGGAACATTCAGTACTTC.

This clone was observed a handful of times. This chain's CDR3 is CASSEWAGLAGGNGELFF. CDR3 DNA: TGTGCCAGCAGCGAATGGGCGGGACTAGCGGGAGGGAACGGGGAGCTGTTTTTT. The V gene is TRBV9, the J gene TRBJ2-2; 16 bases line up with TRBD2. J was trimmed by 7 bases and V by 3 bases; bases with no gene match: 9. The CDR3 runs to 18 residues. Looked up from germline, CDR1 is SGDLS and CDR2 is YYNGEE.

The sample holds one count of this clone. CDR3 sequence: CASSLAGGLEKLFF. CDR3 DNA sequence: TGTGCCAGCAGCTTAGCTGGGGGCCTGGAAAAACTGTTTTTT. The chain uses TRBV7-9 and TRBJ1-4, with D maybe TRBD1 (6 bases). The CDR3 totals 14 residues. Trimming took off 0 bases at V and 8 bases at J, with 10 bases between the two ends. CDR1 SEHNR and CDR2 FQNEAQ come from the germline V gene (reference sequence).

The rearrangement joins TRBV28 to TRBJ2-1; 8 nucleotides agree with TRBD2. V was clipped by 6 bases and J by 7 bases; unmatched bases: 8. Germline assignment: CDR1 MDHEN and CDR2 SYDVKM. The CDR3 loop spans 14 amino acids. The CDR3: CASSYSAGGNEQFF. The CDR3 DNA reads as TGTGCCAGCAGCTACTCCGCGGGGGGTAATGAGCAGTTCTTC.

This clone was seen more than once but under ten times. V and J are TRBV2 and TRBJ2-2, with TRBD1 matching over 10 bases. The germline V gene encodes CDR1 SNHLY and CDR2 FYNNEI. The CDR3 is made up of 15 amino acids. The V and J ends lost 7 bases and 7 bases, in that order; junction bases with no gene match: 9. CDR3 coding DNA: TGTGCCAGCACCCCCGACAGGGGGCAGGTCGGGGAGCTGTTTTTT. Translated, it gives CASTPDRGQVGELFF.